A single count supports the clone carrying this T cell receptor (beta chain). Per the original data handling: Amplification with reference gene primers provided the estimates of nucleated cell counts. Clones were read by immunoSEQ multiplex PCR, and TCRdb kept only the in-frame ones, dropping some. Clonal size and the V and J genes are those of that table, whereas D and trimming came from the DNA. The sample yields around 190,000 clones, roughly 88% seen once. Trimming cost V 0 bases and J 3 bases; bases outside gene matches: 1. The CDR3 consists of 14 residues. The germline V gene encodes CDR1 SEHNR and CDR2 FQNEAQ (reference sequence). This sample is drawn from a study of blood T cell repertoires in COVID-19. Study in general: Whether acute or convalescent, the COVID-19 samples came from the United States, Italy and Spain. PBMCs, B-cell-depleted T cells, or T cells were the source of the cDNA or gDNA that made up the material.

The chain carries TRBV7-9 and TRBJ1-1, with 7 bases lining up with TRBD1. The source is a human donor in a cohort sampled during active COVID-19. Sequenced sample: peripheral blood. CDR3 nucleotides: TGTGCCAGCAGCTTAGCCAGGGGGGACACTGAAGCTTTCTTT. Residues: CASSLARGDTEAFF.